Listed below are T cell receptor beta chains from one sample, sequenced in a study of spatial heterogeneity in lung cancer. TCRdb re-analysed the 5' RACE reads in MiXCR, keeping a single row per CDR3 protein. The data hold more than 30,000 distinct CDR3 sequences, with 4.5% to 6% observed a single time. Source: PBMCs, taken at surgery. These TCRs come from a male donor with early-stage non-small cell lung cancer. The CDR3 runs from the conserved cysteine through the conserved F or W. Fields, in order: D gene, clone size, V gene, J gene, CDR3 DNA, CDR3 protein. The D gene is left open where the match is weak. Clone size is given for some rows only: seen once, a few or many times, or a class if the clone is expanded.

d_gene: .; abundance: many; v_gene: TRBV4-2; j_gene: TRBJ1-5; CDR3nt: TGTGCCAGCAGTCAAGGATCCCAGCCCCAGCATTTT; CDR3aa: CASSQGSQPQHF
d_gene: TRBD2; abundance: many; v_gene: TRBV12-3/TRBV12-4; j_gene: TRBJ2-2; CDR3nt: TGTGCCAGCAGTTCAGGACTAGCGGGGGGGCTGACCAACACCGGGGAGCTGTTTTTT; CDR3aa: CASSSGLAGGLTNTGELFF
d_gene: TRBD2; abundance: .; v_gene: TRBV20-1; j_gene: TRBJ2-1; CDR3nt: TGCAGTGCTCCTAGCGGGGGGTTTAGCTACAATGAGCAGTTCTTC; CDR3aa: CSAPSGGFSYNEQFF
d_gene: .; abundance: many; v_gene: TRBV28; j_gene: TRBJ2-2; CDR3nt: TGTGCCAGTTACAGGGTTCCCGCCGGGGAGCTGTTTTTT; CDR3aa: CASYRVPAGELFF
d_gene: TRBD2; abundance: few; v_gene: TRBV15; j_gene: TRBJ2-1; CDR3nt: TGTGCCACCAGCAGAAGGACTAGCGGGAGGAATGAGCAGTTCTTC; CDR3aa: CATSRRTSGRNEQFF
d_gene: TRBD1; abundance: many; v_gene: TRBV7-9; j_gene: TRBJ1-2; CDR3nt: TGTGCCAGCAGCTCCCTGACAGGGCCAAACTATGGCTACACCTTC; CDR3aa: CASSSLTGPNYGYTF
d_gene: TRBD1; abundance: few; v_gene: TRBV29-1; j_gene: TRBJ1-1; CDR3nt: TGCAGCGTAAGACAGGGCGGTGAAGCTTTCTTT; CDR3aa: CSVRQGGEAFF
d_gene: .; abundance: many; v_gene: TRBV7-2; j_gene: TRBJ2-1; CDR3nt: TGTGCCAGCAGCCCATCCCGGGGGTGGGATGAGCAGTTCTTC; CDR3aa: CASSPSRGWDEQFF
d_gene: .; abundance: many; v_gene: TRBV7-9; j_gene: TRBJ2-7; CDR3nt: TGTGCCAGCAGCTTAGTTCCCACTATCTACGAGCAGTACTTC; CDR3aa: CASSLVPTIYEQYF
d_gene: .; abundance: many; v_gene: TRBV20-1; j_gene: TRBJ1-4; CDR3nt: TGCAGTGCCCCCCGCAGCCTCTACAATGAAAAACTGTTTTTT; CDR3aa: CSAPRSLYNEKLFF
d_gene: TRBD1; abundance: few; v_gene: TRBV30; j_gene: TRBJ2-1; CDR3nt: TGTGCCTGGAGTGTAGGGACAGGGAAAAATGAGCAGTTCTTC; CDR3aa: CAWSVGTGKNEQFF
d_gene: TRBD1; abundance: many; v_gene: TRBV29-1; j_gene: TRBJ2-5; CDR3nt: TGCAGCGTTGGATACGGGACAGTCCAAGAGACCCAGTACTTC; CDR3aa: CSVGYGTVQETQYF
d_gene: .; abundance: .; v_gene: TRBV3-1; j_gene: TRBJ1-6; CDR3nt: TGTGCCAGCAGCCAGGATAATTCACCCCTCCACTTT; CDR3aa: CASSQDNSPLHF
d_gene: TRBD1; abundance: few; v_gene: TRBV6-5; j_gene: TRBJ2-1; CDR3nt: TGTGCCAGCAGTTACTGGGACAGGGGAAATGAGCAGTTCTTC; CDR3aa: CASSYWDRGNEQFF
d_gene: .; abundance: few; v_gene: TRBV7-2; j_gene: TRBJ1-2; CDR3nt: TGTGCCAGCAGCTTCCGACCGGCAGGGGAGGCGGTGGATGGCTACACCTTC; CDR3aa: CASSFRPAGEAVDGYTF
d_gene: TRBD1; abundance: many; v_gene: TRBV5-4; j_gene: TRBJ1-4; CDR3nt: TGTGCCAGCAGAACAGGGGGATCTTCAACTAATGAAAAACTGTTTTTT; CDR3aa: CASRTGGSSTNEKLFF
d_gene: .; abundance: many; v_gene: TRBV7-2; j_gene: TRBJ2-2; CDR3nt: TGTGCCAGCAGCCCGGGACTTAGGGAGCTGTTTTTT; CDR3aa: CASSPGLRELFF
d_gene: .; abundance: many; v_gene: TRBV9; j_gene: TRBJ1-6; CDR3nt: TGTGCCAGCAGCGAGTCCGGCTTAAGTAATTCACCCCTCCACTTT; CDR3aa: CASSESGLSNSPLHF
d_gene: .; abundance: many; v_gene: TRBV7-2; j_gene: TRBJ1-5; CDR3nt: TGTGCCAGCAGCTTAGGGGTGCGGACACAACAGCCCCAGCATTTT; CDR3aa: CASSLGVRTQQPQHF
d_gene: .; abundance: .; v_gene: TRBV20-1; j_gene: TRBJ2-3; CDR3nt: TGCAGTGCTACCCGGGGTAGCACCGGCACAGATACGCAGTATTTT; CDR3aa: CSATRGSTGTDTQYF
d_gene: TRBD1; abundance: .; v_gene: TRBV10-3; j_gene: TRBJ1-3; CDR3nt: TGTGCCATCAGTGAGGGGTGGACAGGGGTAAACACCATATATTTT; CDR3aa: CAISEGWTGVNTIYF
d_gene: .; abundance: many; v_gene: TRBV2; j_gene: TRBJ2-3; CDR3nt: TGTGCCAGCAGCTCCGGGACACTTAGCACAGATACGCAGTATTTT; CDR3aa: CASSSGTLSTDTQYF
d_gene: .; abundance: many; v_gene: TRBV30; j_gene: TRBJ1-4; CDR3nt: TGTGCCTGGAGTCCTCCAGGTTTTAATGAAAAACTGTTTTTT; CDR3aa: CAWSPPGFNEKLFF